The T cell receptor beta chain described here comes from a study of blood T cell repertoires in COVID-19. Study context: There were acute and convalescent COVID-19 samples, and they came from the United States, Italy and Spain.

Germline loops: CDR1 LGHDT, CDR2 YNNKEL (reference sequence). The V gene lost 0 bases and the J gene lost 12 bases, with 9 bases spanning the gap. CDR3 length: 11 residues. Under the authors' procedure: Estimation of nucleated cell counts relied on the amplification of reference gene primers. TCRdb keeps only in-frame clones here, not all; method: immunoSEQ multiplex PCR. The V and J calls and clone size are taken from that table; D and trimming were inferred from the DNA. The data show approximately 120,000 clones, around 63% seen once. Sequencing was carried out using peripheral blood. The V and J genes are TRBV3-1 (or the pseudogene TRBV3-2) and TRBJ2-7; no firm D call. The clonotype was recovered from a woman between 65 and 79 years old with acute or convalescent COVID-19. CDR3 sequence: CASSQDCYVYF. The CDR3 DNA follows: TGTGCCAGCAGCCAAGATTGCTACGTGTACTTC.